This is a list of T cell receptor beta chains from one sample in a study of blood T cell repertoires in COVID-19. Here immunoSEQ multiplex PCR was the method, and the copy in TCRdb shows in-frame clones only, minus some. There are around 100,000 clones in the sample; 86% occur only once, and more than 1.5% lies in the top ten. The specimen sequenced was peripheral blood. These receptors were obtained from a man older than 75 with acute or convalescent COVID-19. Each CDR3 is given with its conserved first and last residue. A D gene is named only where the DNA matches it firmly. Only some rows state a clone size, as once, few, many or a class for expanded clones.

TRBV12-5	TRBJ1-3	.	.	CARDRSGGNTIYF	TGTGCCCGTGACCGGAGCGGGGGAAACACCATATATTTT
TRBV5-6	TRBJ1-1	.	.	CASSFWQGFAMNTEAFF	TGTGCCAGCAGCTTCTGGCAGGGGTTTGCGATGAACACTGAAGCTTTCTTT
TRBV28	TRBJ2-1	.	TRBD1	CASRQPATGGLNEQFF	TGTGCCAGCAGACAACCGGCGACAGGGGGCTTGAATGAGCAGTTCTTC
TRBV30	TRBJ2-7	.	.	CACILTGSSENEQYF	TGTGCCTGCATCCTTACCGGGTCCAGCGAGAACGAGCAGTACTTC
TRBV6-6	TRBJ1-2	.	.	CATLEPGANYGYTF	TGTGCCACCTTAGAGCCAGGGGCTAACTATGGCTACACCTTC
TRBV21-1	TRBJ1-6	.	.	CASSKDPSTRSPLHF	TGTGCCAGCAGCAAAGACCCTTCCACGAGGTCACCCCTCCACTTT
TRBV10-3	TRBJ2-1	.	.	CAISPRNDNNEQFF	TGTGCCATCAGTCCGAGGAACGATAACAATGAGCAGTTCTTC
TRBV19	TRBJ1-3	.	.	CASSSRRGSGNTIYF	TGTGCCAGTAGTTCCCGGCGGGGGTCTGGAAACACCATATATTTT
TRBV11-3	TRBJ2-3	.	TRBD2	CASSVGLAGSGDTQYF	TGTGCCAGCAGCGTGGGACTAGCGGGCTCGGGAGATACGCAGTATTTT
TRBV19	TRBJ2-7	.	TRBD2	CASSTIAGYEQYF	TGTGCCAGTAGTACGATAGCGGGATACGAGCAGTACTTC
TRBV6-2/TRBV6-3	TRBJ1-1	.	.	CASSPGQSLEAFF	TGTGCCAGCAGCCCTGGACAGTCTCTTGAAGCTTTCTTT
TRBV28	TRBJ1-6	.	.	CASSLEGSSYNSPLHF	TGTGCCAGCAGTTTGGAGGGTAGCTCCTATAATTCACCCCTCCACTTT
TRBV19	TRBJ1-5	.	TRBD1	CASSIGQGYQPQHF	TGTGCCAGTAGTATAGGACAGGGCTATCAGCCCCAGCATTTT
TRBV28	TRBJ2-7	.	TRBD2	CASSFPAGASPYEQYF	TGTGCCAGCAGTTTTCCGGCGGGAGCCTCTCCCTACGAGCAGTACTTC
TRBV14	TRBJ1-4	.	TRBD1	CASSQETGWSEKLFF	TGTGCCAGCAGCCAAGAGACAGGGTGGAGTGAAAAACTGTTTTTT
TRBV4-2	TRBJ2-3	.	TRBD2	CASSQRTSGSDTQYF	TGTGCCAGCAGCCAACGGACTAGCGGGTCAGATACGCAGTATTTT
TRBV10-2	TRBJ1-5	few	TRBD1	CASRETGGNQPQHF	TGCGCCAGCAGAGAAACAGGGGGCAATCAGCCCCAGCATTTT
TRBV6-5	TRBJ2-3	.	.	CASKTISTDTQYF	TGTGCCAGCAAGACAATAAGCACAGATACGCAGTATTTT
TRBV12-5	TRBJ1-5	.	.	CASALDTQPQHF	TGTGCTAGTGCCTTAGACACCCAGCCCCAGCATTTT
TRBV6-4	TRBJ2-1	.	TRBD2	CASSDSSSGGYNEQFF	TGTGCCAGCAGTGACTCGAGCAGCGGGGGGTACAATGAGCAGTTCTTC
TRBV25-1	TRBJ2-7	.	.	CASSAHRVPHEQYF	TGTGCCAGCAGTGCTCACAGGGTTCCCCACGAGCAGTACTTC
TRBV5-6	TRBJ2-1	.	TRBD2	CASRPNLQLAGAYNEQFF	TGTGCCAGCAGGCCAAACTTACAACTAGCGGGAGCCTACAATGAGCAGTTCTTC
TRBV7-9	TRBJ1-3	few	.	CASSFSGTGNTIYF	TGTGCCAGCAGCTTCTCAGGGACTGGAAACACCATATATTTT
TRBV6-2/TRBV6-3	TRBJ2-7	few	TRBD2	CASSPPTSDYEQYF	TGTGCCAGCAGTCCCCCCACTAGCGACTACGAGCAGTACTTC
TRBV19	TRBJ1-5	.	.	CASSPPLTGHRNQPQHF	TGTGCCAGTAGTCCGCCCCTGACAGGACACCGCAATCAGCCCCAGCATTTT
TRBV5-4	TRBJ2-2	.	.	CASSGGPSGNTGELFF	TGTGCCAGCAGCGGGGGGCCTAGCGGGAACACCGGGGAGCTGTTTTTT
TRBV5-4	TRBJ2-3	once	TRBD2	CASSAGLAASTDTQYF	TGTGCCAGCAGCGCGGGACTAGCAGCTAGCACAGATACGCAGTATTTT
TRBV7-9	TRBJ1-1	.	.	CASSLQGREAFF	TGTGCCAGCAGCTTACAGGGAAGAGAAGCTTTCTTT
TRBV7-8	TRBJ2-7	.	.	CASSLAFSQLRPYEQYF	TGTGCCAGCAGCTTAGCGTTTTCTCAATTGCGCCCCTACGAGCAGTACTTC
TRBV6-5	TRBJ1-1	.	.	CASTEVPRVPEAFF	TGTGCCAGCACCGAAGTACCCAGGGTCCCTGAAGCTTTCTTT
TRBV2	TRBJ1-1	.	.	CASSEEQNTEAFF	TGTGCCAGCAGCGAAGAACAAAACACTGAAGCTTTCTTT
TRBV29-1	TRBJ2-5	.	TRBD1	CSVDRGSETQYF	TGCAGCGTAGACAGGGGGAGTGAGACCCAGTACTTC
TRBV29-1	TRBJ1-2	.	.	CSVRQQGSDYGYTF	TGCAGCGTAAGACAACAGGGATCGGACTATGGCTACACCTTC
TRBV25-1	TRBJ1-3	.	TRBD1	CASSRQGPGNTIYF	TGTGCCAGCAGCAGACAGGGCCCTGGAAACACCATATATTTT
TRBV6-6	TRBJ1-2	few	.	CASSPKEGGYGYTF	TGTGCCAGCAGTCCGAAGGAGGGCGGCTATGGCTACACCTTC
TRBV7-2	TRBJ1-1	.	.	CASSLIQGNTEAFF	TGTGCCAGCAGCTTGATCCAGGGGAACACTGAAGCTTTCTTT
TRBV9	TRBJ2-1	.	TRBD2	CASSVELGTSSEQFF	TGTGCCAGCAGCGTAGAGCTGGGGACTAGCAGTGAGCAGTTCTTC
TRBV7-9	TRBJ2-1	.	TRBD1	CASSFEGQGRNEQFF	TGTGCCAGCAGCTTCGAGGGACAGGGGAGGAATGAGCAGTTCTTC
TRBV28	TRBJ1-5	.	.	CASSLYGNQPQHF	TGTGCCAGCAGTTTATACGGGAATCAGCCCCAGCATTTT
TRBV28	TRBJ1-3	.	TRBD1	CASILGGLSSGNTIYF	TGTGCCAGCATACTAGGGGGCCTCAGCTCTGGAAACACCATATATTTT
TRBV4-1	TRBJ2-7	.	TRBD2	CASSQGGTSGRFEQYF	TGCGCCAGCAGCCAGGGTGGGACTAGCGGGAGGTTCGAGCAGTACTTC
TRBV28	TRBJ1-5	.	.	CASRLDSSNQPQHF	TGTGCCAGCAGGCTCGACAGTAGCAATCAGCCCCAGCATTTT
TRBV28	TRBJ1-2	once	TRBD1	CASSFQPGTGGTIGGYTF	TGTGCCAGCAGTTTTCAACCCGGGACAGGGGGAACTATAGGTGGCTACACCTTC
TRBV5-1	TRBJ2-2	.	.	CASSLGQGTGELFF	TGCGCCAGCAGCTTGGGGCAGGGTACCGGGGAGCTGTTTTTT
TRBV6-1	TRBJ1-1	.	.	CASSEWSNTEAFF	TGTGCCAGCAGTGAGTGGAGTAACACTGAAGCTTTCTTT